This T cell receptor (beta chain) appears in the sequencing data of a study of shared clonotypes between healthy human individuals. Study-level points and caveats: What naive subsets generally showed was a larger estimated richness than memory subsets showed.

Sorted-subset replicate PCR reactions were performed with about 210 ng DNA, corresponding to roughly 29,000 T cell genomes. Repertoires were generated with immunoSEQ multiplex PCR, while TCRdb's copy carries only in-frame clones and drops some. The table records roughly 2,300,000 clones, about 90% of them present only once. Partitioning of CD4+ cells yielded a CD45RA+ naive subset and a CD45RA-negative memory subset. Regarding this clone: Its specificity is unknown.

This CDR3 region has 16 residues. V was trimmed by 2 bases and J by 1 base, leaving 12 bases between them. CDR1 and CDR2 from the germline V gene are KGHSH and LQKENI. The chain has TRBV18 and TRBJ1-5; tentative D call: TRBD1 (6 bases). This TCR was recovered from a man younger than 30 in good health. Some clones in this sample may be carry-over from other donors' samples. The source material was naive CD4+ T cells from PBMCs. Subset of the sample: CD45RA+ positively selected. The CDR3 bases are TGTGCCAGCTCACCATTCGCCAGGGGAAGCAATCAGCCCCAGCATTTT. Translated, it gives CASSPFARGSNQPQHF.